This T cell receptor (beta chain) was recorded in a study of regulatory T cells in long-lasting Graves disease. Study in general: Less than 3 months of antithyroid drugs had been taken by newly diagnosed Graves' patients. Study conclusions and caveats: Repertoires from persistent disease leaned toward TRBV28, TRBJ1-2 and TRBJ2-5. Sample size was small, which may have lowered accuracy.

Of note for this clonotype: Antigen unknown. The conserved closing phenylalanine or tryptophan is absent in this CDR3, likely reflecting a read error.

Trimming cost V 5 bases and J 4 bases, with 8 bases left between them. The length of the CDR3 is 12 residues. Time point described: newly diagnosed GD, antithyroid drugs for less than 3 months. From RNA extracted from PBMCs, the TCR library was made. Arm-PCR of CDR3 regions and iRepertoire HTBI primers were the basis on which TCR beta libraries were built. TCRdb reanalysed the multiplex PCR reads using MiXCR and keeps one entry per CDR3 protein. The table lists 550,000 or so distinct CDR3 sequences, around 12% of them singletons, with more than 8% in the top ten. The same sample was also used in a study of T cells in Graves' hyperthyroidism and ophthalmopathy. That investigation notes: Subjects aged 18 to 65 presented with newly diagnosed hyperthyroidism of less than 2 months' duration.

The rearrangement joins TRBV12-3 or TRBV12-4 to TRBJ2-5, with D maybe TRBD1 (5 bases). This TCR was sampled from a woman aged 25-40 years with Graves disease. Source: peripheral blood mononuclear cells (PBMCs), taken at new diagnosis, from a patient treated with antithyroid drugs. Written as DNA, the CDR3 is TGTGCCAGCAGTCCCAGGGCAGAGACCCAGTACCTC. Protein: CASSPRAETQYL.